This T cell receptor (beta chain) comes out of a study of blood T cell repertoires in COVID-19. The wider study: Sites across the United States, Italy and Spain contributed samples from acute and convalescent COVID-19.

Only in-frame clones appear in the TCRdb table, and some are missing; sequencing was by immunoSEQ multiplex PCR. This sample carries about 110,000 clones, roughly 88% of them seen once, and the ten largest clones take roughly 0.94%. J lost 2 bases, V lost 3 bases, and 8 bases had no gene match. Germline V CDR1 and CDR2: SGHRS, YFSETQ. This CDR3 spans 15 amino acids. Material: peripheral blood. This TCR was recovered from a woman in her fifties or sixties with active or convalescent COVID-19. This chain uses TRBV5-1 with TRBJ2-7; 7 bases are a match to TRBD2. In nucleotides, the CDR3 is TGCGCCAGCAGCTACCCTAGCGGTCTTACCTACGAGCAGTACTTC. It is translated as CASSYPSGLTYEQYF.